This record concerns one TCR beta chain sequence. Its antigen is unidentified. This sample is drawn from a study of post-analysis software for immune sequencing data. On the study more broadly: Secondary progressive, relapsing-remitting and progressive-relapsing multiple sclerosis were among the included disease courses. Study results and limitations: People with multiple sclerosis had a significantly lower normalized Chao1 diversity than controls did. F-measure co-clustering was strong for batch-matched samples.

The TCR beta cDNA libraries carried unique molecular identifiers. T cells numbering about 1 to 11 million yielded roughly 500,000 cDNA molecules. TCRdb processed the PCR reads anew with MiXCR; each CDR3 protein has one entry. The table shows about 770,000 distinct CDR3 sequences, with just over 45% occurring only once. The sequence was collected from a girl aged 5-17 years with multiple sclerosis. Sequencing was carried out using blood.

CDR3 region: CASSQTGLAEGEQYF. As DNA, the CDR3 is TGTGCCAGCAGCCAGACGGGACTAGCGGAAGGGGAGCAGTACTTC. The chain has TRBV3-1 and TRBJ2-4; 11 nucleotides line up with TRBD2. Germline V gene sequence: CDR1 LGHDT, CDR2 YNNKEL (reference sequence). The CDR3 runs 15 residues. V was pared by 3 bases and J by 13 bases, with 11 bases of the junction left unmatched.